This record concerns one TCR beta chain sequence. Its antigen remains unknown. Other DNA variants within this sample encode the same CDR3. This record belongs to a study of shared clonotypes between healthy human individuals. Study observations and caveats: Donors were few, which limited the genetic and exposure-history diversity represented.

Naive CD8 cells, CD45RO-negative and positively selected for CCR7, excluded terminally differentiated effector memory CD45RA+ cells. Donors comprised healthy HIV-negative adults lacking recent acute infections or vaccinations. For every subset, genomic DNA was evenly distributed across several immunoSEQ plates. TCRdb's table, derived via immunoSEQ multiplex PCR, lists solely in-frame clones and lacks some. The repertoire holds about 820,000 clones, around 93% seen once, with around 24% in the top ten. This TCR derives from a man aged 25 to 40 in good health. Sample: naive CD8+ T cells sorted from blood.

The CDR3 bases are TGTGCCAGCAGCTTTATATCCTACGAGCAGTACTTC. It yields the protein CASSFISYEQYF. V usage is TRBV7-9 and J usage is TRBJ2-7; the D is unclear. The CDR3 runs to 12 residues. Germline V gene sequence: CDR1 SEHNR, CDR2 FQNEAQ (reference sequence). Trimming took off 3 bases at V and 1 base at J, with 4 bases between the two ends.